Listed below are T cell receptor beta chains from one sample, sequenced in a study of cytomegalovirus exposure and HLA in healthy donors. Clones were sequenced by immunoSEQ multiplex PCR, and TCRdb holds only the in-frame ones, with some missing. In the table there are around 150,000 clones, around 74% of which are singletons. Sample: PBMCs. All receptors come from a female donor in good health and CMV-seronegative. Both conserved end residues are part of each CDR3. The D gene is left open where the match is weak. Rows give clone size only sometimes, using once, few, many, or a class for an expanded clone.

17 TRBJ2-7 TRBV28 few - CASSPPYRTLLSYEQYF TGTGCCAGCAGTCCCCCGTATAGGACACTACTCTCCTACGAGCAGTACTTC
17 TRBJ2-3 TRBV5-1 few TRBD2 CASSLGTSGGAADTQYF TGCGCCAGCAGCTTGGGGACTAGCGGGGGGGCCGCAGATACGCAGTATTTT
17 TRBJ1-1 TRBV12-5 few - CASGLHNPGDLNTEAFF TGTGCTAGTGGTTTGCACAACCCGGGGGACCTCAACACTGAAGCTTTCTTT
15 TRBJ1-2 TRBV19 - - CASIQSGYTNYGYTF TGTGCCAGTATCCAATCGGGGTACACTAACTATGGCTACACCTTC
14 TRBJ2-3 TRBV9 - - CASGWGPGADTQYF TGTGCCAGTGGTTGGGGACCGGGGGCAGATACGCAGTATTTT
15 TRBJ2-7 TRBV29-1 few TRBD2 CSVSSGGAHPYEQYF TGCAGCGTTTCATCGGGAGGGGCTCACCCCTACGAGCAGTACTTC
14 TRBJ2-1 TRBV11-2 - TRBD2 CASSPSGPYNEQFF TGTGCCAGCAGCCCTAGCGGTCCCTACAATGAGCAGTTCTTC
13 TRBJ2-1 TRBV19 - - CASSTGTLNEQFF TGTGCCAGTAGTACCGGGACTCTGAATGAGCAGTTCTTC
14 TRBJ1-5 TRBV7-2 - TRBD1 CASSRDRGGASQHF TGTGCCAGCAGTCGGGACAGGGGTGGAGCGTCCCAGCATTTT
14 TRBJ1-2 TRBV9 - - CASSPQGISYGYTF TGTGCCAGCAGCCCCCAGGGTATAAGCTATGGCTACACCTTC
14 TRBJ2-2 TRBV5-1 - - CASSLGLNTGELFF TGCGCCAGCAGCTTGGGACTCAACACCGGGGAGCTGTTTTTT
16 TRBJ2-3 TRBV7-9 - - CASSLPGTYSTDTQYF TGTGCCAGCAGCTTACCTGGGACATACAGCACAGATACGCAGTATTTT
13 TRBJ2-5 TRBV18 - TRBD1 CASSPDRQETQYF TGTGCCAGCTCACCGGACAGGCAAGAGACCCAGTACTTC
13 TRBJ1-2 TRBV6-5 - - CASSPNGIYGYTF TGTGCCAGCAGCCCGAACGGGATCTATGGCTACACCTTC
13 TRBJ1-5 TRBV30 - TRBD1 CAWSRQGDQPQHF TGTGCCTGGAGTCGGCAGGGGGATCAGCCCCAGCATTTT
17 TRBJ2-1 TRBV19 - TRBD2 CASTAASGGRAYNEQFF TGTGCCAGTACTGCGGCTAGCGGGGGGCGGGCTTACAATGAGCAGTTCTTC
15 TRBJ1-2 TRBV5-4 once TRBD1 CASGGQGLFNYGYTF TGTGCCAGCGGGGGACAGGGCTTGTTTAACTATGGCTACACCTTC
14 TRBJ2-2 TRBV10-3 - TRBD1 CATSRGRRTGELFF TGTGCCACTTCCAGGGGGCGCAGGACCGGGGAGCTGTTTTTT
15 TRBJ2-2 TRBV9 - TRBD2 CASSEGLAYTGELFF TGTGCCAGCAGCGAGGGACTAGCCTACACCGGGGAGCTGTTTTTT
11 TRBJ1-6 TRBV6-5 once - CASSSGSPLHF TGTGCCAGCAGTTCCGGTTCACCCCTCCACTTT
11 TRBJ1-1 TRBV27 - - CASSWGGEAFF TGTGCCAGCAGCTGGGGGGGTGAAGCTTTCTTT
12 TRBJ2-5 TRBV11-1 - - CASSSYQETQYF TGTGCCAGCAGCTCCTACCAAGAGACCCAGTACTTC
15 TRBJ2-3 TRBV5-1 - TRBD2 CASSPSVSGRDTQYF TGCGCCAGCAGCCCCTCCGTGAGCGGGAGAGATACGCAGTATTTT
13 TRBJ1-1 TRBV27 - - CASSSRWGGEAFF TGTGCCAGCAGTTCCCGGTGGGGGGGTGAAGCTTTCTTT
16 TRBJ2-1 TRBV5-4 - - CASSPPLGGLYNEQFF TGTGCCAGCAGCCCCCCCCTCGGGGGGCTCTACAATGAGCAGTTCTTC
15 TRBJ2-5 TRBV7-3 - - CASSFGRGGKETQYF TGTGCCAGCAGCTTCGGAAGGGGGGGTAAAGAGACCCAGTACTTC
14 TRBJ1-5 TRBV6-1 few - CASGHRGADQPQHF TGTGCCAGCGGGCATCGCGGGGCGGATCAGCCCCAGCATTTT
13 TRBJ1-2 TRBV7-8 - - CASSSQGGGGYTF TGTGCCAGCAGCTCGCAGGGCGGCGGTGGCTACACCTTC
15 TRBJ1-5 TRBV11-2 - - CASSLGGQRNQPQHF TGTGCCAGCAGCTTAGGTGGACAGCGCAATCAGCCCCAGCATTTT
15 TRBJ1-6 TRBV5-6 once TRBD1 CASSLTPGTDSPLHF TGTGCCAGCAGCCTAACACCGGGGACAGATTCACCCCTCCACTTT
12 TRBJ1-1 TRBV2 - - CASWGGSTEAFF TGTGCCAGTTGGGGGGGGTCCACTGAAGCTTTCTTT
14 TRBJ2-5 TRBV7-9 - TRBD1 CASSQGQGEETQYF TGTGCCAGCAGCCAGGGACAGGGCGAAGAGACCCAGTACTTC
14 TRBJ2-7 TRBV11-3 few - CASSRNRDSYEQYF TGTGCCAGCAGCCGGAACAGGGACTCCTACGAGCAGTACTTC
15 TRBJ1-5 TRBV6-5 - - CASRGGYGGNQPQHF TGTGCCAGCAGAGGAGGGTATGGCGGCAATCAGCCCCAGCATTTT
18 TRBJ1-2 TRBV18 - TRBD1 CASFTTVGTGVLSDGYTF TGTGCCAGCTTCACCACCGTCGGGACAGGGGTATTGAGTGATGGCTACACCTTC
15 TRBJ1-5 TRBV6-1 - TRBD1 CASINVGQGNQPQHF TGTGCCAGCATCAATGTCGGACAGGGGAATCAGCCCCAGCATTTT
14 TRBJ2-2 TRBV5-1 - - CASSFRVGTGELFF TGCGCCAGCAGCTTTCGCGTTGGCACCGGGGAGCTGTTTTTT
12 TRBJ2-7 TRBV25-1 many - CASAGRAYEQYF TGTGCCAGCGCGGGAAGGGCCTACGAGCAGTACTTC
13 TRBJ1-2 TRBV11-2 once - CASSFQGAGGYTF TGTGCCAGCAGCTTTCAAGGGGCCGGCGGCTACACCTTC
14 TRBJ1-4 TRBV21-1 few - CASYGKQGDEKLFF TGTGCCAGCTACGGGAAACAGGGGGATGAAAAACTGTTTTTT
13 TRBJ1-1 TRBV7-6 few - CASSLDPGLKAFF TGTGCCAGCAGCTTAGATCCGGGACTGAAAGCTTTCTTT
16 TRBJ2-2 TRBV5-1 - - CASSLLTGINTGELFF TGCGCCAGCAGCCTCCTCACAGGGATTAACACCGGGGAGCTGTTTTTT
17 TRBJ2-7 TRBV5-1 - - CASSPSSRSVSSYEQYF TGCGCCAGCAGCCCTAGTAGTCGCAGCGTTAGCTCCTACGAGCAGTACTTC
17 TRBJ2-1 TRBV11-1 once TRBD2 CARSDWTSGAPYNEQFF TGTGCCCGCAGCGACTGGACTAGCGGGGCTCCTTACAATGAGCAGTTCTTC
14 TRBJ2-1 TRBV27 - - CASSFGQPGNEQFF TGTGCCAGCAGTTTCGGACAGCCGGGTAATGAGCAGTTCTTC
15 TRBJ2-3 TRBV6-5 - TRBD2 CASRPRLAGVDTQYF TGTGCCAGCAGACCCAGACTAGCGGGAGTGGATACGCAGTATTTT
15 TRBJ1-5 TRBV5-6 few - CASSRGWGSNQPQHF TGTGCCAGCAGCAGGGGATGGGGTAGCAATCAGCCCCAGCATTTT
17 TRBJ2-3 TRBV19 - - CASSPRRAAASTDTQYF TGTGCCAGTAGCCCCAGACGGGCAGCGGCTAGCACAGATACGCAGTATTTT
15 TRBJ2-7 TRBV5-1 - - CASSLGGQPTYEQYF TGCGCCAGCAGCTTGGGAGGACAACCAACCTACGAGCAGTACTTC
14 TRBJ1-2 TRBV2 - - CASSEASSLYGYTF TGTGCCAGCAGTGAAGCCTCCTCCCTCTATGGCTACACCTTC
12 TRBJ1-4 TRBV15 - - CATSRANEKLFF TGTGCCACCAGCAGAGCGAATGAAAAACTGTTTTTT
15 TRBJ2-3 TRBV6-5 - - CASSYGAGSTDTQYF TGTGCCAGCAGTTACGGAGCGGGCTCCACAGATACGCAGTATTTT
14 TRBJ1-5 TRBV30 - TRBD1 CAWSGTGSNQPQHF TGTGCCTGGAGTGGGACAGGCAGTAATCAGCCCCAGCATTTT
16 TRBJ2-1 TRBV19 - TRBD1 CASSNIPGQGSNEQFF TGTGCCAGTAGTAATATTCCGGGACAGGGCTCGAATGAGCAGTTCTTC